This T cell receptor beta chain was sequenced during a study of radiotherapy plus CTLA-4 blockade in lung cancer. Study-wide findings and caveats: Blood-borne expansion of tumor-derived TCR clones followed radiotherapy plus ipilimumab.

The length of the CDR3 is 16 residues. Produced via immunoSEQ multiplex PCR; TCRdb's table is partial and in-frame only. The table lists around 70,000 clones, around 87% of them singletons, with 40% in the top ten. This clone has more than one count but fewer than ten. The antigen remains undetermined. The receptor's source is a human donor with non-small cell lung cancer that progressed on radiotherapy plus ipilimumab. The chain joins TRBV21-1 to TRBJ1-3. TRBV21-1 is tagged as a pseudogene. This specimen consisted of peripheral blood, obtained from a patient treated with radiotherapy plus ipilimumab. DNA for the CDR3: TGTGCCAGCAGCAAGGGAGAGGAACTCTTTGGAAACACCATATATTTT. This encodes CASSKGEELFGNTIYF.